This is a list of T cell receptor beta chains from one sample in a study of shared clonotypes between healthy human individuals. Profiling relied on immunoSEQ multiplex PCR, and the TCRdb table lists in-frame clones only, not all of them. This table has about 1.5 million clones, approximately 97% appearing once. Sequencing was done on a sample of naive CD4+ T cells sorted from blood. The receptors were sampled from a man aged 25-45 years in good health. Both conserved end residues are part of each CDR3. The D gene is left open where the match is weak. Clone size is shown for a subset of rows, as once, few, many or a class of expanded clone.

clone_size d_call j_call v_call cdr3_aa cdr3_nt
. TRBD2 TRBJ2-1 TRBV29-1 CSTGTSGSRNEQFF TGCAGCACTGGGACTAGCGGGAGTCGGAATGAGCAGTTCTTC
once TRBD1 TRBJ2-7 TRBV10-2 CASRRDRDDEQYF TGCGCCAGCAGGAGGGACAGGGACGACGAGCAGTACTTC
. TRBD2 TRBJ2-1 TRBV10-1 CASSEISGSRYNEQFF TGCGCCAGCAGTGAAATAAGCGGGAGTAGATACAATGAGCAGTTCTTC
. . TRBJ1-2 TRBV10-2 CASSRSGLRDYGYTF TGCGCCAGCAGTAGGTCGGGGCTGAGGGACTATGGCTACACCTTC
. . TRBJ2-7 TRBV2 CASSEGSYEQYF TGTGCCAGCAGTGAAGGATCCTACGAGCAGTACTTC
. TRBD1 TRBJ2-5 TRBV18 CASSPLQGVGETQYF TGTGCCAGCTCACCCTTACAGGGGGTAGGAGAGACCCAGTACTTC
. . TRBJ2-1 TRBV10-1 CASSGVWGPGNEQFF TGCGCCAGCAGTGGAGTGTGGGGCCCGGGGAATGAGCAGTTCTTC
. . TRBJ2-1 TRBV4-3 CASSPLGLRANEQFF TGCGCCAGCAGCCCCCTGGGACTCCGGGCCAATGAGCAGTTCTTC
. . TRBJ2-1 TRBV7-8 CASSGRPQVSSYNEQFF TGTGCCAGCAGTGGGAGACCCCAGGTGAGCTCCTACAATGAGCAGTTCTTC
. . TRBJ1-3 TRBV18 CASSPVNAAAAGNTIYF TGTGCCAGCTCCCCAGTGAACGCCGCAGCCGCTGGAAACACCATATATTTT
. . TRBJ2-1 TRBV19 CASSTGTYRSYNEQFF TGTGCCAGTAGTACTGGGACGTATCGCTCCTACAATGAGCAGTTCTTC
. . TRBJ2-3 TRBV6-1 CASSEAGAYTQYF TGTGCCAGCAGTGAAGCCGGAGCGTATACGCAGTATTTT
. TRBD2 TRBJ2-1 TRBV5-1 CASSLPGLAGENEQFF TGCGCCAGCAGCTTGCCGGGACTAGCGGGAGAGAATGAGCAGTTCTTC
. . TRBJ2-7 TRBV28 CASRTGTREQYF TGTGCCAGCAGAACCGGGACTCGCGAGCAGTACTTC
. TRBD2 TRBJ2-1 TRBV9 CASSHSGSPNNEQFF TGTGCCAGCAGCCATAGCGGGTCCCCTAACAATGAGCAGTTCTTC
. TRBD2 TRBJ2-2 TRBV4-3 CASSQVSGRVNGELFF TGCGCCAGCAGCCAAGTTAGCGGGAGGGTAAACGGGGAGCTGTTTTTT
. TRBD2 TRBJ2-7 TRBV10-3 CAISESSSGIIYEQYF TGTGCCATCAGTGAGTCTTCTAGCGGGATAATCTACGAGCAGTACTTC
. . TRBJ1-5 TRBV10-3 CAISENGGLEPQHF TGTGCCATCAGTGAGAACGGAGGGCTGGAGCCCCAGCATTTT
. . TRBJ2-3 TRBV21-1 CASSKPASGSTDTQYF TGTGCCAGCAGCAAACCGGCTAGCGGGAGCACAGATACGCAGTATTTT
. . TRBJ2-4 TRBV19 CASSPNRLIYKNIQYF TGTGCCAGTAGTCCTAACCGTCTCATATACAAAAACATTCAGTACTTC
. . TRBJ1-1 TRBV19 CASSGGNEAFF TGTGCCAGTAGTGGTGGGAATGAAGCTTTCTTT
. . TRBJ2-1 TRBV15 CATSPGTPYNEQFF TGTGCCACCAGCCCGGGGACCCCCTACAATGAGCAGTTCTTC
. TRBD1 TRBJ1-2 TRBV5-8 CASSKGQGSNYGYTF TGTGCCAGCAGCAAGGGACAGGGATCAAACTATGGCTACACCTTC
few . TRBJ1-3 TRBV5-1 CASSLNSGNTIYF TGCGCCAGCAGCTTAAACTCTGGAAACACCATATATTTT
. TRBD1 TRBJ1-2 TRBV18 CASSPPRTGNYGYTF TGTGCCAGCTCACCACCGCGGACAGGGAACTATGGCTACACCTTC
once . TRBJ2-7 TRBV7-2 CASSFGASYEQYF TGTGCCAGCAGCTTTGGAGCCTCCTACGAGCAGTACTTC
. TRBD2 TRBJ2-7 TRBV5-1 CASNRNSGGPYEQYF TGCGCCAGCAACAGGAACTCGGGGGGACCATACGAGCAGTACTTC
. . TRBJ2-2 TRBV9 CASSVALGRDTNTGELFF TGTGCCAGCAGCGTAGCTCTTGGGCGCGATACGAACACCGGGGAGCTGTTTTTT
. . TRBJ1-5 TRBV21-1 CASSKEIGGVSNQPQHF TGTGCCAGCAGCAAAGAGATCGGAGGGGTGAGCAATCAGCCCCAGCATTTT
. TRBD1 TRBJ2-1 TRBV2 CASRASRAGQVYNEQFF TGTGCCAGCAGGGCAAGTCGGGCGGGACAGGTATACAATGAGCAGTTCTTC
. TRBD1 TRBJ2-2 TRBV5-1 CASADRANTGELFF TGCGCCAGCGCCGACAGGGCGAACACCGGGGAGCTGTTTTTT
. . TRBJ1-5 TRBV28 CASSLVTSNQPQHF TGTGCCAGCAGTTTAGTTACGAGCAATCAGCCCCAGCATTTT
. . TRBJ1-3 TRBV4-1 CASSHIWEKPGNTIYF TGCGCCAGCAGCCATATTTGGGAGAAGCCTGGAAACACCATATATTTT
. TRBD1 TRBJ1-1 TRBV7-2 CASSLKGALGSEAFF TGTGCCAGCAGCTTGAAGGGGGCGCTTGGCTCTGAAGCTTTCTTT
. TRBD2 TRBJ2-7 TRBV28 CASQEGGGGRYEQYF TGTGCCAGTCAGGAGGGAGGCGGCGGGAGGTACGAGCAGTACTTC
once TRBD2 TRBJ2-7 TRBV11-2 CASSLERESYEQYF TGTGCCAGCAGCCTGGAGCGGGAGTCCTACGAGCAGTACTTC
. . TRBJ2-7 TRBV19 CASSIEGTARGEQYF TGTGCCAGTAGTATAGAAGGGACGGCGAGGGGCGAGCAGTACTTC
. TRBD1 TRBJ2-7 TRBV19 CATGQGAPYEQYF TGTGCCACCGGACAGGGGGCCCCCTACGAGCAGTACTTC
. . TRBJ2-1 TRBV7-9 CASSSDRTYSNEQFF TGTGCCAGCAGCTCGGACAGAACTTACTCCAATGAGCAGTTCTTC
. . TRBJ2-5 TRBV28 CASSSRGAGTQYF TGTGCCAGCAGTTCAAGGGGGGCCGGGACCCAGTACTTC
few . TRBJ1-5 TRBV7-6 CASSLAGGSNQPQHF TGTGCCAGCAGCTTAGCTGGGGGTAGCAATCAGCCCCAGCATTTT
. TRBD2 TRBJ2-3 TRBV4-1 CASSLRLAGGPLHTDTQYF TGCGCCAGCAGCCTCCGACTAGCGGGAGGGCCATTGCACACAGATACGCAGTATTTT
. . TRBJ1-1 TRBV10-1 CASSLKRELEAFF TGCGCCAGCAGCCTAAAGAGGGAGCTTGAAGCTTTCTTT
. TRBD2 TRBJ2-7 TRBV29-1 CSVEDRLAIPYEQYF TGCAGCGTTGAAGATCGACTAGCGATTCCCTACGAGCAGTACTTC
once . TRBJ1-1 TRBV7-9 CASRHLRPEAFF TGTGCCAGCAGACATCTTAGGCCTGAAGCTTTCTTT
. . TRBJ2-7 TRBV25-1 CASSGGGSTYEQYF TGTGCCAGCAGTGGGGGCGGGTCAACCTACGAGCAGTACTTC